Shown below are 13 T cell receptor beta chains from a single sample sequenced in a study of CD8 T cells in Susac syndrome. RNA was extracted with the RNeasy kit, and a quantity of about 0.45 to 1 ug was reverse transcribed using random hexamers. Each CDR3 protein gets one entry after TCRdb re-called the immunoSEQ multiplex PCR reads with MiXCR. Of around 190,000 distinct CDR3 sequences in the sample, approximately 94% were seen once. Sequenced input: CD4+ T cells from PBMCs. The receptors stem from a human donor with Susac syndrome.

The chain joins TRBV7-9 to TRBJ1-6; D is possibly TRBD1 (5 bases). CDR3 length equals 14 residues. Trimming left V 1 base short and J 10 bases short, with 11 bases between. The germline gives CDR1 SEHNR, CDR2 FQNEAQ (reference sequence). The CDR3 region is CASSLEWGGSPLHF. CDR3 sequence (DNA): TGTGCCAGCAGCTTAGAATGGGGCGGGTCACCCCTCCACTTT.

The V call is TRBV6-5, the J call TRBJ2-5, with 12 positions matching TRBD2. The CDR3 loop spans 15 amino acids. Germline-derived CDR1 and CDR2 are MNHEY and SVGAGI. Trimming removed 2 bases from V and 5 bases from J; junction bases left unmatched: 3. The CDR3 DNA follows: TGTGCCAGCAGTTACCGGACTAGCGGGACTGAGACCCAGTACTTC. This sequence encodes CASSYRTSGTETQYF.

The rearrangement uses TRBV9 and TRBJ2-2; 8 positions agree with TRBD2. J gave up 2 bases and V 2 bases, and 2 bases lay outside the gene matches. The CDR3 sequence is 15 residues long. Germline assignment: CDR1 SGDLS and CDR2 YYNGEE. The CDR3 nucleotides are TGTGCCAGCAGCGTCCGGGGGGGCAACACCGGGGAGCTGTTTTTT. Translating it yields CASSVRGGNTGELFF.

The V gene is TRBV5-4, the J gene TRBJ2-7; 10 bases are shared with TRBD1. V shed 3 bases, J shed 5 bases, and the junction held 2 bases outside the gene matches. Germline assignment: CDR1 SGHNT and CDR2 YYREEE (reference sequence). The CDR3 covers 13 residues. The CDR3 loop reads CASSWDRGDEQYF. The CDR3 region has the DNA TGTGCCAGCAGCTGGGACAGGGGCGACGAGCAGTACTTC.

The V call is TRBV29-1, the J call TRBJ2-1; D not certain. The CDR3 sequence is 10 residues long. The V and J ends lost 4 bases and 8 bases respectively, with 6 bases between them. Per germline, CDR1 SQVTM and CDR2 ANQGSEA. CDR3 DNA: TGCAGCGTTGGGCCGGATGAGCAGTTCTTC. Amino acid sequence: CSVGPDEQFF.

The chain joins TRBV12-3 or TRBV12-4 to TRBJ2-1; perhaps TRBD1 as D (5 bases). The CDR3 consists of 14 residues. The germline V and J ends were trimmed by 3 bases and 5 bases, with 11 bases remaining between them. CDR3 region: CASSFARVDNEQFF. The CDR3 DNA is TGTGCCAGCAGTTTCGCCAGGGTCGACAATGAGCAGTTCTTC.

Only one count was recorded for this clonotype. This chain connects TRBV2 to TRBJ2-4; D is undetermined. Per germline, CDR1 SNHLY and CDR2 FYNNEI. Trimming cost V 2 bases and J 6 bases, with 5 bases left between them. CDR3 length equals 12 residues. CDR3 bases: TGTGCCAGCAGTGAAAGGGTAAACATTCAGTACTTC. As protein: CASSERVNIQYF.

The V gene is TRBV15, the J gene TRBJ2-5; 12 positions agree with TRBD1. J gave up 5 bases and V 2 bases, and 6 bases lay outside the gene matches. The CDR3 length is 16 residues. CDR1 and CDR2 from the germline V gene are LNHNV and YYDKDF (reference sequence). Written as DNA, the CDR3 is TGTGCCACCAGCAGACCGGGACAGGGGGCGAGGGAGACCCAGTACTTC. Its translation: CATSRPGQGARETQYF.

The V gene is TRBV6-5, the J gene TRBJ2-3; 10 positions match TRBD2. CDR3 length: 18 amino acids. The ends lost 0 bases at V and 2 bases at J; junction bases unmatched: 8. CDR1 and CDR2 (germline): MNHEY, SVGAGI. CDR3 residues: CASSYSGVAGGPTDTQYF. The CDR3 region has the DNA TGTGCCAGCAGTTACTCAGGGGTAGCGGGGGGACCCACAGATACGCAGTATTTT.

This rearrangement joins TRBV3-1 to TRBJ1-2; 7 bases line up with TRBD1. CDR1 and CDR2 (germline): LGHDT, YNNKEL (reference sequence). The CDR3 extends over 14 amino acids. V trimming: 1 base; J trimming: 6 bases; junction bases outside the gene matches: 5. The CDR3, as DNA: TGTGCCAGCAGCCAAGCCCAGGGGGTGGATGGCTACACCTTC. Its protein product is CASSQAQGVDGYTF. The full variable domain, completed using reference TRBV3-1 and TRBJ1-2, is DTAVSQTPKYLVTQMGNDKSIKCEQNLGHDTMYWYKQDSKKFLKIMFSYNNKELIINETVPNRFSPKSPDKAHLNLHINSLELGDSAVYFCASSQAQGVDGYTFGSGTRLTVV.

This sequence joins TRBV10-2 and TRBJ1-2; no clear D. V was clipped by 0 bases and J by 1 base, with 12 bases between them. CDR3 length equals 16 residues. Germline V gene lookup returns CDR1 WSHSY and CDR2 SAAADI. CDR3 protein: CASSESERALNYGYTF. The CDR3 DNA is TGCGCCAGCAGTGAGTCGGAGAGGGCCCTTAACTATGGCTACACCTTC.

The V call is TRBV11-2, the J call TRBJ2-3; no reliable D call. Germline CDR1 is SGHAT and CDR2 is FQNNGV. The CDR3 contains 14 residues. Trimming took 10 bases from V and 3 from J, leaving 17 bases between them. The CDR3 region has the DNA TGTGCCACCAGGCCTGTGGGCCCAACAGATACGCAGTATTTT. Encoded protein: CATRPVGPTDTQYF.

This clonotype was recorded once. The chain employs TRBV12-3 or TRBV12-4 and TRBJ2-1; 7 bases line up with TRBD1. With 4 bases clipped from V and 9 bases from J, the junction kept 12 bases outside the gene matches. The CDR3 loop spans 15 amino acids. The CDR3: CASSYRGQRPGEQFF. Written as DNA, the CDR3 is TGTGCCAGCAGTTACCGGGGACAGCGACCAGGTGAGCAGTTCTTC.